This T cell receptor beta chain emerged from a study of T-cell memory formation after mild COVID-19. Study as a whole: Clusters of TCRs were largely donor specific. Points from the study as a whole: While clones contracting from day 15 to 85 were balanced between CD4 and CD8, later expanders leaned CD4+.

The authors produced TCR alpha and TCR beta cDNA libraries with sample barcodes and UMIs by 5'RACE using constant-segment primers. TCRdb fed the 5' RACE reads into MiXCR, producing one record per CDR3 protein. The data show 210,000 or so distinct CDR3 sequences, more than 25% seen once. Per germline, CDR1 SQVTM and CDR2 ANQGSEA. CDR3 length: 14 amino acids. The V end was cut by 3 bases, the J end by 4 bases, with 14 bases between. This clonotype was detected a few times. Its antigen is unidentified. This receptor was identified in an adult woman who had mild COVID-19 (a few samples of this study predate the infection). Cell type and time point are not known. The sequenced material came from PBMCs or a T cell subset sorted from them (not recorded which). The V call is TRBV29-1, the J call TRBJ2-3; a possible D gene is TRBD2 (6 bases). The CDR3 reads CSVEGRLVPDTQYF. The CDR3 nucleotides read TGCAGCGTTGAGGGGAGGCTAGTACCAGATACGCAGTATTTT.